These 21 T cell receptor beta chains were all obtained from the same sample, sequenced in a study of OX40 agonist ivuxolimab in advanced cancers. Profiling relied on immunoSEQ multiplex PCR, and the TCRdb table lists in-frame clones only, not all of them. This table has about 64,000 clones, roughly 84% appearing once. The material was CD4+ or CD8+ T cells sorted from blood, obtained in a trial of the OX40 agonist ivuxolimab. The source of these receptors is an adult with an advanced solid tumor such as melanoma, head and neck, liver or kidney cancer.

The J gene is TRBJ2-6, the V gene TRBV7-9; D uncertain. Germline-derived CDR1 and CDR2 are SEHNR and FQNEAQ (reference sequence). The V end was cut by 1 base, the J end by 3 bases, with 7 bases between. The CDR3 covers 15 residues. CDR3 amino acids: CASSLVPIGANVLTF. The CDR3 DNA sequence: TGTGCCAGCAGCTTAGTGCCGATTGGGGCCAACGTCCTGACTTTC.

The rearrangement joins TRBV6-4 to TRBJ2-2, with 10 positions matching TRBD2. V lost 4 bases and J lost 0; bases outside the gene matches: 8. CDR1 and CDR2 from the germline V gene are MRHNA and SNTAGT. The CDR3 is made up of 18 amino acids. In DNA form, the CDR3 reads TGTGCCAGCAGTGTACTAGGGCTAGCGGGAGCGAACACCGGGGAGCTGTTTTTT. It codes for CASSVLGLAGANTGELFF.

The genes are TRBV21-1 and TRBJ2-6; TRBD2 is the table's D call and was not checked against the DNA. TRBV21-1 is a known pseudogene. The CDR3 loop spans 18 amino acids. The CDR3 region is CASGGTSGWEDGANVLTF. The CDR3 coding sequence is TGTGCCAGCGGAGGGACTAGCGGTTGGGAGGATGGGGCCAACGTCCTGACTTTC.

The CDR3 loop is CASSLGAGQGYGYTF. CDR3 DNA sequence: TGTGCCAGCAGCCTTGGAGCGGGACAGGGTTATGGCTACACCTTC. J is TRBJ1-2 and V is TRBV7-9; 9 bases match TRBD1. The CDR3 runs to 15 residues. V shed 5 bases and J 5 bases; nucleotides not matched to a gene: 9. Germline lookup yields CDR1 SEHNR and CDR2 FQNEAQ (reference sequence).

The gene calls are TRBV5-4 and TRBJ2-2; tentatively, D is TRBD1 (6 bases). CDR3 length: 14 residues. CDR1 and CDR2 from the germline V gene are SGHNT and YYREEE (reference sequence). V was clipped by 4 bases and J by 4 bases, with 11 bases between them. The CDR3 nucleotides are TGTGCCAGCAGCAATGGACAGTTCACCGGGGAGCTGTTTTTT. This codes for CASSNGQFTGELFF.

This clone appeared once. The CDR3 spells CATSSRRGVRAKNIQYF. The CDR3 DNA sequence: TGTGCCACCAGCTCTCGCCGGGGGGTTAGGGCCAAAAACATTCAGTACTTC. The chain joins TRBV15 to TRBJ2-4, with 7 nucleotides matching TRBD2. The ends lost 5 bases at V and 1 base at J; junction bases unmatched: 11. The CDR3 is 17 residues long. Germline CDR1 LNHNV, CDR2 YYDKDF (reference sequence).

The V call is TRBV5-1, the J call TRBJ2-3; unclear D gene. V lost 4 bases and J lost 2, with 14 bases in between. CDR1 SGHRS and CDR2 YFSETQ come from the germline V gene. This CDR3 contains 15 residues. The CDR3 region is CASSRNSPFTDTQYF. The CDR3, as DNA: TGCGCCAGCAGCCGTAATAGTCCTTTCACAGATACGCAGTATTTT.

This clone occurred once. This sequence joins TRBV5-6 and TRBJ2-5; a possible D gene is TRBD1 (6 bases). CDR3 length: 13 residues. In germline, CDR1 is SGHDT, CDR2 YYEEEE. Trimming took off 4 bases at V and 4 bases at J, with 11 bases between the two ends. The CDR3, as DNA: TGTGCCAGCAGCCAACAGGGTCCAGAGACCCAGTACTTC. This codes for CASSQQGPETQYF. Drawing the rest from reference TRBV5-6 and TRBJ2-5, the complete variable domain is DAGVTQSPTHLIKTRGQQVTLRCSPKSGHDTVSWYQQALGQGPQFIFQYYEEEERQRGNFPDRFSGHQFPNYSSELNVNALLLGDSALYLCASSQQGPETQYFGPGTRLLVL.

J is TRBJ2-5 and V is TRBV25-1, with a weak D call TRBD1 (5 bases). CDR1 is MGHDK, CDR2 SYGVNS, per germline. V lost 2 bases and J 5 bases, leaving 12 bases between the germline ends. This CDR3 is 14 amino acids long. CDR3 coding DNA: TGTGCCAGCAGTGAAGAGACAGAAGGGGAGACCCAGTACTTC. Amino acids: CASSEETEGETQYF.

V and J are TRBV27 and TRBJ1-2; D might be TRBD1 (5 bases). V gave up 6 bases and J gave up 3 bases, with 14 bases separating them. The CDR3 runs 14 residues. Per germline, CDR1 MNHEY and CDR2 SMNVEV (reference sequence). As DNA, the CDR3 is TGTGCCAGCAGCTCCCCGGGGCCGGACTATGGCTACACCTTC. Translation: CASSSPGPDYGYTF.

The chain couples TRBV5-6 to TRBJ1-5; the match to TRBD1 covers 9 bases. Germline CDR1 is SGHDT and CDR2 is YYEEEE. The CDR3 is 15 amino acids. V dropped 4 bases and J dropped 4; count of bases not matched to a gene: 6. In DNA form, the CDR3 reads TGTGCCAGCAGCCTGTATGACAGGGGGAATCAGCCCCAGCATTTT. Translated: CASSLYDRGNQPQHF.

V and J are TRBV4-1 and TRBJ1-5; D is unresolved. This CDR3 region has 16 residues. Germline V lookup: CDR1 MGHRA, CDR2 YSYEKL. Trimming shortened V by 0 bases and J by 2 bases, and 11 bases separated the two germline ends. For the CDR3, the DNA is TGCGCCAGCAGCCAAGAGGGATATACAGGCAATCAGCCCCAGCATTTT. Its protein product is CASSQEGYTGNQPQHF.

The chain links TRBV19 to TRBJ2-3; 12 bases fit TRBD2. Germline V gene sequence: CDR1 LNHDA, CDR2 SQIVND (reference sequence). The CDR3 length is 17 residues. With V trimmed by 2 bases and J by 0 bases, 3 bases remained unmatched. CDR3 nucleotide sequence: TGTGCCAGTAGTATAACGACTAGCGGGAGTAGCACAGATACGCAGTATTTT. Translating gives CASSITTSGSSTDTQYF.

The chain joins TRBV5-1 to TRBJ2-7; D gene uncertain. Germline V gene sequence: CDR1 SGHRS, CDR2 YFSETQ. The length of the CDR3 is 15 residues. The V end lost 0 bases, the J end lost 0 bases, and 10 bases lay between the germline ends. The CDR3 loop is CASSLVSEVSYEQYF. The CDR3 DNA reads as TGCGCCAGCAGCTTGGTATCGGAAGTCTCCTACGAGCAGTACTTC. Looking up the rest from reference TRBV5-1 and TRBJ2-7 gives the full variable domain: KAGVTQTPRYLIKTRGQQVTLSCSPISGHRSVSWYQQTPGQGLQFLFEYFSETQRNKGNFPGRFSGRQFSNSRSEMNVSTLELGDSALYLCASSLVSEVSYEQYFGPGTRLTVT.

The gene calls are TRBV5-1 and TRBJ1-1; D gene unclear. CDR3 size: 18 residues. CDR1 is SGHRS, CDR2 YFSETQ, per germline. The germline V and J ends were trimmed by 6 bases and 0 bases, with 24 bases remaining between them. The CDR3 DNA reads as TGCGCCAGCAACTCCCGGGCGGGCGGATTCAGTTTGAACACTGAAGCTTTCTTT. It translates to CASNSRAGGFSLNTEAFF.

The gene calls are TRBV7-9 and TRBJ1-3; D gene ambiguous. Germline V gives CDR1 SEHNR, CDR2 FQNEAQ (reference sequence). CDR3 length: 15 amino acids. Trimming stripped 5 bases from V and 4 bases from J, with 15 bases between. CDR3 coding DNA: TGTGCCAGCAGCCCGGGGTGGGGAGCGGGAAACACCATATATTTT. Translation: CASSPGWGAGNTIYF. Variable domain in full (rest from reference TRBV7-9 and TRBJ1-3): DTGVSQNPRHKITKRGQNVTFRCDPISEHNRLYWYRQTLGQGPEFLTYFQNEAQLEKSRLLSDRFSAERPKGSFSTLEIQRTEQGDSAMYLCASSPGWGAGNTIYFGEGSWLTVV.

This clone was recorded once. The rearrangement joins TRBV15 to TRBJ2-1; 7 bases align to TRBD2. This CDR3 is 16 amino acids long. After removal of 0 bases from V and 0 bases from J, the junction contained 2 bases not matched to a gene. Germline V CDR1 and CDR2: LNHNV, YYDKDF (reference sequence). The CDR3 DNA is TGTGCCACCAGCAGAGAGGGCGGGGGCTCCTACAATGAGCAGTTCTTC. Its protein product is CATSREGGGSYNEQFF.

This clone came up a few times. The chain links TRBV7-6 to TRBJ1-5; a possible D gene is TRBD1 (5 bases). Germline-derived CDR1 and CDR2 are SGHVS and FNYEAQ. Trimming stripped 5 bases from V and 7 bases from J, with 15 bases between. The CDR3 contains 14 residues. CDR3 sequence: CASSPEERGQPQHF. For the CDR3, the DNA is TGTGCCAGCAGCCCGGAAGAGAGGGGCCAGCCCCAGCATTTT.

The gene calls are TRBV6-1 and TRBJ2-1; TRBD2 aligns across 15 bases. This CDR3 has 14 amino acids. J gave up 9 bases and V 4 bases, and 1 base lay outside the gene matches. CDR1 is MNHNS, CDR2 SASEGT, per germline. Here the CDR3 DNA reads TGTGCCAGCAGTGTGGGACTAGCGGGAGGTGAGCAGTTCTTC. Translated, it gives CASSVGLAGGEQFF.

V usage is TRBV10-3 and J usage is TRBJ1-6; D remains unclear. V was clipped by 5 bases and J by 6 bases, with 11 bases between them. CDR1 ENHRY and CDR2 SYGVKD come from the germline V gene. The CDR3 runs 14 residues. The chain's CDR3 is CAISQDRGNSPLHF. DNA for the CDR3: TGTGCCATCAGTCAGGACCGCGGTAATTCACCCCTCCACTTT.

The rearrangement joins TRBV6-6 to TRBJ2-7, with a possible D match to TRBD2 (6 bases). Deletions cut 6 bases from V and 4 bases from J, with 16 bases between. The germline gives CDR1 MNHNY, CDR2 SVGAGI (reference sequence). The CDR3 is made up of 14 amino acids. The CDR3 DNA sequence: TGTGCCAGCAGGGGACGGAGGGAAGGGTACGAGCAGTACTTC. Translating gives CASRGRREGYEQYF.